The clone carrying this T cell receptor (beta chain) was detected ten times or more. Its antigen is undetermined. Looked up from germline, CDR1 is SQVTM and CDR2 is ANQGSEA. V was cut by 4 bases and J by 2 bases, with 15 bases left in between. The CDR3 spans 15 residues. The data are from a study of T cells in Graves' hyperthyroidism and ophthalmopathy. Study-wide context: Upon initial diagnosis and before any treatment, peripheral blood was collected. General observations from the study: Ophthalmopathy cases were set apart from stable hyperthyroidism by a 13 V-J model.

RNA transcripts gave rise to amplified TCR beta CDR3 regions. Initially, a first-round RT-PCR of the TCR CDR3 employed the HTBI primer set. TCRdb redid the calling of the multiplex PCR reads with MiXCR, one entry per CDR3 protein. The profile shows 200,000 or so distinct CDR3 sequences, around 16% of them singletons. The material sequenced was blood. The chain combines TRBV29-1 with TRBJ2-1, with D maybe TRBD1 (6 bases). This TCR came from a woman between 45 and 60 years old with Graves' hyperthyroidism. In nucleotides, the CDR3 is TGCAGCGTTGCAGACCTGCACAGGGCCTACAATGAGCAGTTCTTC. Protein sequence: CSVADLHRAYNEQFF.